These T cell receptor beta chains were read from a single sample in a study of blood T cells in healthy people across ages. TCRdb re-called the 5' RACE reads through MiXCR, storing one row per CDR3 protein. Counted here are roughly 720,000 distinct CDR3 sequences, roughly 50% occurring once; the ten biggest clones make up approximately 40%. Sequencing was carried out using blood. The receptor source for this set is a man aged 80 or over in good health. Both conserved end residues are part of each CDR3. Each record gives: clone size, V gene, J gene, D gene, CDR3 DNA, CDR3 protein. A D gene is named only where the DNA matches it firmly. Size tells how often a clone was seen (once, few, many) or the class of an expanded clone, and some rows leave it out.

size: -; V: TRBV2; J: TRBJ2-1; D: TRBD2; DNA: TGTGCCAGTGAACTAGCGGGAGGGCCGGGTGAGCAGTTCTTC; CDR3: CASELAGGPGEQFF
size: -; V: TRBV7-9; J: TRBJ1-2; D: TRBD1; DNA: TGTGCCAGCAGCCCCATGACAGGGGGTAACTATGGCTACACCTTC; CDR3: CASSPMTGGNYGYTF
size: -; V: TRBV29-1; J: TRBJ2-1; D: TRBD2; DNA: TGCAGCGCATCGACTAGCGGGACTGGCAATGAGCAGTTCTTC; CDR3: CSASTSGTGNEQFF
size: -; V: TRBV20-1; J: TRBJ2-3; D: TRBD2; DNA: TGCAGTGCTAGGTTAGCGGGAGTGCCAGATACGCAGTATTTT; CDR3: CSARLAGVPDTQYF
size: -; V: TRBV6-4; J: TRBJ1-2; D: -; DNA: TGTGCCAGCAGTGTCCTTCCCGGGACATCCCCTAAGCCTAGCTATGGCTACACCTTC; CDR3: CASSVLPGTSPKPSYGYTF
size: -; V: TRBV28; J: TRBJ2-7; D: TRBD2; DNA: TGTGCCAGCAGTTTGGCTAGCGGAACCGAGCAGTACTTC; CDR3: CASSLASGTEQYF
size: -; V: TRBV20-1; J: TRBJ2-5; D: -; DNA: TGCAGCGCACCAAGAGGGGTCCAAGAGACCCAGTACTTC; CDR3: CSAPRGVQETQYF
size: few; V: TRBV6-5; J: TRBJ2-3; D: TRBD1; DNA: TGTGCCAGCAGTTACTCGGGCCCCCCAGGGGGAGCAGATACGCAGTATTTT; CDR3: CASSYSGPPGGADTQYF
size: -; V: TRBV7-9; J: TRBJ2-1; D: TRBD1; DNA: TGTGCCAGCAGCTTAGCAGGTGGACAGGCCAATGAGCAGTTCTTC; CDR3: CASSLAGGQANEQFF
size: -; V: TRBV29-1; J: TRBJ2-7; D: TRBD2; DNA: TGCAGCGTTGAGGGGACTACGGCTTCCTACAATGAGCAGTACTTC; CDR3: CSVEGTTASYNEQYF
size: few; V: TRBV11-3; J: TRBJ2-5; D: TRBD2; DNA: TGTGCCAGCAGCCGGGGGCTAGCGGGAGCGGAGCAAGAGACCCAGTACTTC; CDR3: CASSRGLAGAEQETQYF
size: few; V: TRBV7-2; J: TRBJ2-7; D: TRBD2; DNA: TGTGCCAGCAGCTCCCCTAGCGGGAGGGCCGCGTACGAGCAGTACTTC; CDR3: CASSSPSGRAAYEQYF
size: -; V: TRBV5-1; J: TRBJ2-1; D: -; DNA: TGCGCCGGCAGCTTGGACGGGGTGGATGAGCAGTTCTTC; CDR3: CAGSLDGVDEQFF
size: -; V: TRBV3-1; J: TRBJ2-3; D: TRBD2; DNA: TGTGCCAGCAGCCAAGGCGGGAGATCAGATACGCAGTATTTT; CDR3: CASSQGGRSDTQYF
size: few; V: TRBV12-3/TRBV12-4; J: TRBJ2-7; D: TRBD2; DNA: TGTGCCAGCAGTGAGCGACTAGCGGGATCCTACGAGCAGTACTTC; CDR3: CASSERLAGSYEQYF
size: once; V: TRBV12-3/TRBV12-4; J: TRBJ2-7; D: -; DNA: TGTGCCAGCAGTTTATTGGGGGGCCCAAGGTACGAGCAGTACTTC; CDR3: CASSLLGGPRYEQYF
size: -; V: TRBV27; J: TRBJ2-5; D: -; DNA: TGTGCCAGCAGTTTTTTTGGCAGCCAAGAGACCCAGTACTTC; CDR3: CASSFFGSQETQYF
size: few; V: TRBV20-1; J: TRBJ2-7; D: TRBD2; DNA: TGCAGTGCTAAACTAGCGGGAGTTTTCGAGCAGTACTTC; CDR3: CSAKLAGVFEQYF
size: -; V: TRBV10-1; J: TRBJ2-1; D: -; DNA: TGCGCCAGCAGCGTCGACAGGGACTCCTACAATGAGCGGTTCTTC; CDR3: CASSVDRDSYNERFF
size: -; V: TRBV29-1; J: TRBJ2-5; D: -; DNA: TGCAGCGCTAGACAGGCGGAGGAGACCCAGTACTTC; CDR3: CSARQAEETQYF
size: -; V: TRBV27; J: TRBJ2-7; D: -; DNA: TGTGCCAGCAGTTTATCGCCAGGGGGAACTAGCGGTCCCTCCTACGAGCAGTACTTC; CDR3: CASSLSPGGTSGPSYEQYF
size: -; V: TRBV28; J: TRBJ2-7; D: -; DNA: TGTGCCAGCACTAGCGGAGGACAGGAAATGTCTTACTACGAGCAGTACTTC; CDR3: CASTSGGQEMSYYEQYF
size: -; V: TRBV20-1; J: TRBJ2-5; D: TRBD2; DNA: TGCAGTGCTAGAGGCCTAGCGGGAGCGAGGCAAGAGACCCAGTACTTC; CDR3: CSARGLAGARQETQYF
size: -; V: TRBV6-6; J: TRBJ1-4; D: -; DNA: TGTGCCAGCAGTTCGGCCTTGCGGAATGAAAAACTGTTTTTT; CDR3: CASSSALRNEKLFF
size: -; V: TRBV4-1; J: TRBJ2-3; D: TRBD1; DNA: TGCGCCAGCAGCCCTGAAGGAGCGAGGGGGCAAGACAGATACGCGTATTTT; CDR3: CASSPEGARGQDRYAYF
size: -; V: TRBV20-1; J: TRBJ2-3; D: -; DNA: TGCAGTGCTAGCGGGAGTGGAAATACGCAGTATTTT; CDR3: CSASGSGNTQYF
size: -; V: TRBV9; J: TRBJ2-7; D: -; DNA: TGTGCCAGCAGCGTAGGTCGTAGTTCCTACGAGCAGTACTTC; CDR3: CASSVGRSSYEQYF
size: -; V: TRBV7-9; J: TRBJ2-3; D: -; DNA: TGTGCCAGCAGCACCATCGACAGTTACACGCAGTATTTT; CDR3: CASSTIDSYTQYF
size: -; V: TRBV12-3/TRBV12-4; J: TRBJ1-1; D: -; DNA: TGTGCCAGCAGCCCCAGGCGAGGTGAAGCTTTCTTT; CDR3: CASSPRRGEAFF